This TCR beta chain was recovered during a study of shared clonotypes between healthy human individuals. CDR1 is SQVTM, CDR2 ANQGSEA, per germline. The CDR3 covers 14 residues. Trimming took off 5 bases at V and 1 base at J, with 14 bases between the two ends. Researchers partitioned CD4+ cells into CD45RA+ naive and CD45RA-negative memory subsets. Method: immunoSEQ multiplex PCR; TCRdb's copy keeps in-frame clones and lacks some. The sample records some 2.3 million clones, 80% to 95% being singletons. The sample comprised naive CD4+ T cells from PBMCs. The subset was: CD45RA+ positively selected. The V gene is TRBV29-1, the J gene TRBJ1-1; D gene uncertain. The clonotype originates from a man younger than 30 in good health. Some clones in this sample may be carry-over from other donors' samples. CDR3 region: CSVTGRLQNTEAFF. The CDR3 DNA sequence: TGCAGCGTTACGGGTCGTTTGCAGAACACTGAAGCTTTCTTT.